The 30 T cell receptor beta chains below were found in one sample sequenced in a study of T cell responses to AZD1222 COVID-19 vaccine. Sequencing used immunoSEQ multiplex PCR; TCRdb keeps in-frame clones, though not all of them. The data show some 110,000 clones, around 87% seen once. Specimen: peripheral blood, collected on day 0 of AZD1222 vaccination. The receptors shown here come from an adult in good health.

This clone has more than one count but fewer than ten. This chain connects TRBV10-2 to TRBJ1-1, with D possibly being TRBD1 (6 bases). V was shortened by 6 bases and J by 3 bases, with 11 bases between the two germline ends. The germline CDR1 and CDR2 sequences are WSHSY and SAAADI. This CDR3 region has 13 residues. The CDR3 loop is CASSRGIDTEAFF. The CDR3 nucleotides are TGCGCCAGCAGCAGGGGTATCGACACTGAAGCTTTCTTT.

The rearrangement joins TRBV10-1 to TRBJ2-7, with D unresolved. There are 15 residues in the CDR3. The germline gives CDR1 WNHNN, CDR2 SYGVQD (reference sequence). Trimming took off 8 bases at V and 0 bases at J, with 17 bases between the two ends. The CDR3 loop reads CASRLNVLTSYEQYF. The CDR3 nucleotides read TGCGCCAGCCGCCTCAACGTACTCACCTCCTACGAGCAGTACTTC.

This chain joins TRBV19 and TRBJ2-1; 15 nucleotides match TRBD2. Germline assignment: CDR1 LNHDA and CDR2 SQIVND (reference sequence). J gave up 9 bases and V 4 bases, and 1 base lay outside the gene matches. The CDR3 length is 14 residues. The CDR3 region has the DNA TGTGCCAGTAGTAGGACTAGCGGGAGGGTTGAGCAGTTCTTC. The encoded protein is CASSRTSGRVEQFF. Together with reference TRBV19 and TRBJ2-1, the CDR3 gives the full variable domain: DGGITQSPKYLFRKEGQNVTLSCEQNLNHDAMYWYRQDPGQGLRLIYYSQIVNDFQKGDIAEGYSVSREKKESFPLTVTSAQKNPTAFYLCASSRTSGRVEQFFGPGTRLTVL.

The V call is TRBV28, the J call TRBJ2-2; D gene unclear. The CDR3 consists of 17 residues. The V gene's germline CDR1 is MDHEN and CDR2 SYDVKM. Trimming took off 1 base at V and 2 bases at J, with 14 bases between the two ends. The CDR3, as DNA: TGTGCCAGCAGTTTATTAGAACTCTCGACCAACACCGGGGAGCTGTTTTTT. Its protein is CASSLLELSTNTGELFF. Full variable domain (remainder filled in from reference TRBV28 and TRBJ2-2): DVKVTQSSRYLVKRTGEKVFLECVQDMDHENMFWYRQDPGLGLRLIYFSYDVKMKEKGDIPEGYSVSREKKERFSLILESASTNQTSMYLCASSLLELSTNTGELFFGEGSRLTVL.

The rearrangement joins TRBV7-3 to TRBJ2-1, with TRBD1 matching 9 bases. J lost 2 bases, V lost 3 bases, and 2 bases had no gene match. Per the germline V gene, CDR1 is SGHTA and CDR2 is FQGTGA. The CDR3 runs 15 residues. CDR3 DNA sequence: TGTGCCAGCAGCTTCGACAGGGGGACCTACAATGAGCAGTTCTTC. It specifies CASSFDRGTYNEQFF. The entire variable domain, with the rest obtained from reference TRBV7-3 and TRBJ2-1, is as follows: GAGVSQTPSNKVTEKGKYVELRCDPISGHTALYWYRQSLGQGPEFLIYFQGTGAADDSGLPNDRFFAVRPEGSVSTLKIQRTERGDSAVYLCASSFDRGTYNEQFFGPGTRLTVL.

This chain links TRBV19 with TRBJ2-1; the match to TRBD2 covers 9 bases. Trimming took 8 bases from V and 3 from J; bases not matched to a gene: 2. The CDR3 totals 13 residues. CDR1 and CDR2 (germline): LNHDA, SQIVND (reference sequence). The CDR3 nucleotides are TGTGCCAGTCGGACTAGCGACTACAATGAGCAGTTCTTC. Its protein is CASRTSDYNEQFF.

The V and J genes are TRBV10-1 and TRBJ2-5; 9 bases line up with TRBD2. Germline loops: CDR1 WNHNN, CDR2 SYGVQD (reference sequence). This CDR3 is built from 15 residues. The trim removed 4 bases at V and 1 base at J, leaving 4 bases unmatched. The CDR3 reads CASSGSGSTQETQYF. In nucleotides, the CDR3 is TGCGCCAGCAGTGGTAGCGGGAGTACCCAAGAGACCCAGTACTTC.

This sequence joins TRBV5-4 and TRBJ1-1; 8 bases align to TRBD1. The V and J ends lost 3 bases and 6 bases, in that order; junction bases with no gene match: 10. Germline CDR1 reads SGHNT; CDR2 reads YYREEE (reference sequence). The CDR3 is 15 residues long. In nucleotides, the CDR3 is TGTGCCAGCAGCTCCTCGGGACAGGTTTCCGCTGAAGCTTTCTTT. Its protein product is CASSSSGQVSAEAFF.

This rearrangement joins TRBV7-2 to TRBJ1-3, with D hard to call. CDR3 size: 19 residues. Trimming took off 0 bases at V and 3 bases at J, with 21 bases between the two ends. Germline V gives CDR1 SGHTA, CDR2 FQGNSA. DNA for the CDR3: TGTGCCAGCAGCTTAGCGCCGTCTCTTAGGGCCAGTCATGGAAACACCATATATTTT. Translating it yields CASSLAPSLRASHGNTIYF.

The chain has TRBV7-2 and TRBJ2-1; D is possibly TRBD2 (5 bases). Germline V lookup: CDR1 SGHTA, CDR2 FQGNSA. The CDR3 has 14 residues. The V end lost 4 bases, the J end lost 6 bases, and 13 bases lay between the germline ends. The CDR3 region is CASSSPMGSNEQFF. In DNA, the CDR3 is TGTGCCAGCAGCTCCCCGATGGGGAGCAATGAGCAGTTCTTC.

The chain links TRBV6-5 to TRBJ1-1, with D perhaps TRBD1 (5 bases). CDR1 and CDR2 (germline): MNHEY, SVGAGI. Trimming cost V 6 bases and J 4 bases, with 15 bases left between them. This CDR3 region has 14 residues. The DNA for the CDR3 is TGTGCCAGCAGAACTAGAGGGGCGGCCACTGAAGCTTTCTTT. The encoded protein is CASRTRGAATEAFF.

The genes are TRBV1 and TRBJ1-2. TRBV1 is an annotated pseudogene. The CDR3 runs to 16 residues. The CDR3 is CTSSQDRSRGAYGYTF. Here the CDR3 DNA reads TGCACCAGCAGCCAAGATAGGTCTCGGGGGGCATATGGCTACACCTTC.

The chain links TRBV29-1 to TRBJ1-1; possible D gene TRBD1, 5 bases. The germline CDR1 and CDR2 sequences are SQVTM and ANQGSEA. The CDR3 has 15 amino acids. The V end was cut by 6 bases, the J end by 0 bases, with 17 bases between. The CDR3 reads CSVQAGWGMNTEAFF. In DNA, the CDR3 is TGCAGCGTCCAAGCCGGGTGGGGCATGAACACTGAAGCTTTCTTT.

The gene calls are TRBV6-2 or TRBV6-3 and TRBJ1-5; 8 bases map to TRBD1. J gave up 1 base and V 6 bases, and 11 bases lay outside the gene matches. The CDR3 consists of 17 residues. CDR1 MNHEY and CDR2 SVGEGT come from the germline V gene. CDR3 residues: CASSPPRRGRSNQPQHF. CDR3 coding DNA: TGTGCCAGCAGCCCTCCCCGCAGGGGGCGCAGCAATCAGCCCCAGCATTTT.

The chain has TRBV3-1 (or the pseudogene TRBV3-2) and TRBJ2-7; TRBD2 matches at 15 bases. The V gene's germline CDR1 is LGHDT and CDR2 YNNKEL (reference sequence). This CDR3 is 17 amino acids long. The V gene end was trimmed by 5 bases and the J gene end by 3 bases; junction bases not matched to a gene: 8. The DNA of the CDR3 is TGTGCCAGCAGCAGGGGACTAGCGGGGGGTTCGGTCTACGAGCAGTACTTC. It encodes CASSRGLAGGSVYEQYF.

The chain recombines TRBV5-4 with TRBJ2-2; D might be TRBD2 (6 bases). Germline lookup yields CDR1 SGHNT and CDR2 YYREEE (reference sequence). V was shortened by 4 bases and J by 5 bases, with 12 bases between the two germline ends. CDR3 length: 14 residues. The CDR3 DNA follows: TGTGCCAGCAGCCGGCGGGACTTGACCGGGGAGCTGTTTTTT. It codes for CASSRRDLTGELFF.

This clone has a single count. The chain combines TRBV3-1 (or the pseudogene TRBV3-2) with TRBJ2-3; TRBD2 aligns across 11 bases. Germline CDR1 reads LGHDT; CDR2 reads YNNKEL (reference sequence). This CDR3 spans 14 amino acids. The ends lost 2 bases at V and 5 bases at J; junction bases unmatched: 0. The CDR3 sequence is CASSQTSGRDTQYF. The DNA for the CDR3 is TGTGCCAGCAGCCAAACTAGCGGGAGAGATACGCAGTATTTT.

In this sample, this clone turned up a few times. The rearrangement joins TRBV18 to TRBJ1-2; no firm D call. Germline V CDR1 and CDR2: KGHSH, LQKENI. The CDR3 is 14 amino acids. Trimming cost V 10 bases and J 1 base, with 16 bases left between them. CDR3 in amino acids: CATSNSYDNYGYTF. CDR3 DNA: TGTGCCACTTCGAACAGTTACGATAACTATGGCTACACCTTC. Based on the CDR3 plus reference TRBV18 and TRBJ1-2, the full variable domain is NAGVMQNPRHLVRRRGQEARLRCSPMKGHSHVYWYRQLPEEGLKFMVYLQKENIIDESGMPKERFSAEFPKEGPSILRIQQVVRGDSAAYFCATSNSYDNYGYTFGSGTRLTVV.

The chain employs TRBV10-3 and TRBJ2-3; D is perhaps TRBD1 (5 bases). The V end was cut by 0 bases, the J end by 1 base, with 11 bases between. Germline loops: CDR1 ENHRY, CDR2 SYGVKD. The CDR3 extends over 16 amino acids. Written as DNA, the CDR3 is TGTGCCATCAGTGAGTCTGGCGGCAGGGGCACAGATACGCAGTATTTT. As protein: CAISESGGRGTDTQYF.

The V and J genes are TRBV28 and TRBJ1-2, with 9 nucleotides matching TRBD1. V lost 6 bases, J lost 7 bases, and 12 bases stayed unmatched. The germline V gene has CDR1 MDHEN and CDR2 SYDVKM. The CDR3 is 15 amino acids. CDR3 amino acids: CASSFRDRVFGGYTF. DNA for the CDR3: TGTGCCAGCAGCTTCCGGGACAGGGTTTTTGGTGGCTACACCTTC.

V gene TRBV2 combines with J gene TRBJ1-1, with D tentatively TRBD1 (5 bases). CDR3 length: 13 amino acids. Per germline, CDR1 SNHLY and CDR2 FYNNEI. Trimming took 0 bases from V and 5 from J, leaving 7 bases between them. CDR3 loop: CASSEAGGTEAFF. In nucleotides, the CDR3 is TGTGCCAGCAGTGAAGCCGGGGGGACTGAAGCTTTCTTT.

This clone was observed once. The V call is TRBV2, the J call TRBJ1-1, with a tentative D call TRBD1 (6 bases). V dropped 4 bases and J dropped 11 bases, with 17 bases sitting between them. The CDR3 loop spans 13 amino acids. Germline assignment: CDR1 SNHLY and CDR2 FYNNEI. CDR3 coding DNA: TGTGCCAGCAGTGGAGTAGGGGACATATGCGCTTTCTTT. Its protein product is CASSGVGDICAFF.

The chain joins TRBV3-1 (or the pseudogene TRBV3-2) to TRBJ1-6, with D hard to call. Trimming pared 1 base from V and 9 bases from J, leaving 13 bases between. The CDR3 length is 15 residues. Germline CDR1 LGHDT, CDR2 YNNKEL (reference sequence). The CDR3 nucleotides are TGTGCCAGCAGCCAAGTCCAGGTCTTTGGTTCACCCCTCCACTTT. It translates to CASSQVQVFGSPLHF.

The V gene is TRBV27, the J gene TRBJ1-4; 9 nucleotides line up with TRBD1. Germline-derived CDR1 and CDR2 are MNHEY and SMNVEV (reference sequence). The CDR3 extends over 16 amino acids. V was clipped by 5 bases and J by 8 bases; unmatched bases: 12. The CDR3 protein is CASSHRPGQGREKLFF. In DNA, the CDR3 is TGTGCCAGCAGTCATCGGCCGGGACAGGGTAGAGAAAAACTGTTTTTT.

The V and J genes are TRBV5-1 and TRBJ2-7; 10 nucleotides agree with TRBD1. Germline CDR1 reads SGHRS; CDR2 reads YFSETQ. Trimming at V came to 4 bases and at J to 2 bases, leaving 6 bases not matched to a gene. This CDR3 region has 15 residues. CDR3 amino acids: CASSPAGTGAYEQYF. The CDR3 region has the DNA TGCGCCAGCAGCCCCGCCGGGACAGGGGCCTACGAGCAGTACTTC.

J is TRBJ1-1 and V is TRBV3-1 (or the pseudogene TRBV3-2); D is perhaps TRBD1 (5 bases). Germline V gene data show CDR1 as LGHDT and CDR2 as YNNKEL (reference sequence). Trimming left V 3 bases short and J 0 bases short, with 11 bases between. The CDR3 sequence is 15 residues long. For the CDR3, the DNA is TGTGCCAGCAGCCATACCGGGACGGTGAACACTGAAGCTTTCTTT. Encoded protein: CASSHTGTVNTEAFF.

This clone was recorded only once. The chain has TRBV20-1 and TRBJ2-2; 8 bases fit TRBD2. In germline, CDR1 is DFQATT, CDR2 SNEGSKA (reference sequence). V lost 3 bases and J lost 1; bases outside the gene matches: 10. CDR3 length: 17 amino acids. The CDR3 DNA is TGCAGTGCTAGTGGGATTATAGCGGGGAAGAACACCGGGGAGCTGTTTTTT. Amino acid sequence: CSASGIIAGKNTGELFF.

This rearrangement joins TRBV20-1 to TRBJ1-2, with D possibly being TRBD1 (5 bases). The CDR3 totals 14 residues. Germline CDR1 and CDR2: DFQATT and SNEGSKA (reference sequence). Trimming shortened V by 3 bases and J by 2 bases, and 13 bases separated the two germline ends. The CDR3 nucleotides read TGCAGTGCTAGTCAGGGCCGGGAAAACTATGGCTACACCTTC. Its translation: CSASQGRENYGYTF.

The rearrangement joins TRBV6-6 to TRBJ1-4; no clear D. The V gene lost 4 bases and the J gene lost 6 bases, with 15 bases spanning the gap. Per germline, CDR1 MNHNY and CDR2 SVGAGI (reference sequence). The CDR3 extends over 15 amino acids. The CDR3 bases are TGTGCCAGCAGTTCCCCCCTTCCGGGAGATGAAAAACTGTTTTTT. Translating gives CASSSPLPGDEKLFF.

The chain carries TRBV7-9 and TRBJ1-1; no firm D call. Deletions cut 4 bases from V and 10 bases from J, with 13 bases between. Per the germline V gene, CDR1 is SEHNR and CDR2 is FQNEAQ (reference sequence). The CDR3 has 12 amino acids. The chain's CDR3 is CASSSEGWGAFF. CDR3 bases: TGTGCCAGCAGCTCCGAGGGATGGGGAGCTTTCTTT.